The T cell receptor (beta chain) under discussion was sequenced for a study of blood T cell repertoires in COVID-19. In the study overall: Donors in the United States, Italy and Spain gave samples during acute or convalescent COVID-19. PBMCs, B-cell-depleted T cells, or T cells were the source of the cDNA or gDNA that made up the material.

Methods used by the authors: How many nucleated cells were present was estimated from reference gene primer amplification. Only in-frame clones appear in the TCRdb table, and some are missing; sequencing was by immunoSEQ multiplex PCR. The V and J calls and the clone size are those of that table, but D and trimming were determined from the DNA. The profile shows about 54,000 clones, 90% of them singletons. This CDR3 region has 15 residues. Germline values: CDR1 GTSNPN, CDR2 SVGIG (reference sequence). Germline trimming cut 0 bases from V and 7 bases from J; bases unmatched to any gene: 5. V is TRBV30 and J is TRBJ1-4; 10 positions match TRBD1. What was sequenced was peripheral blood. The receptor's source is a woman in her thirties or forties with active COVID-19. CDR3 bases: TGTGCCTGGAGTGTCGAGACAGGGGGCGTTGAAAAACTGTTTTTT. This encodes CAWSVETGGVEKLFF.